This TCR beta chain derives from a study of T cells in Graves' hyperthyroidism and ophthalmopathy. The study, taken as a whole, reports: By a 13 V-J model, ophthalmopathy was set apart from stable hyperthyroidism.

V shed 5 bases and J shed 7 bases, with 14 bases lying between them. Germline V gene sequence: CDR1 SGHTA, CDR2 FQGNSA. This CDR3 contains 13 residues. This clonotype has ten or more counts. Its matching antigen is unknown. Amplification yielded TCR beta CDR3 regions, with RNA transcripts as the source. HTBI primers were employed in a first-round RT-PCR of the TCR CDR3. TCRdb re-analysed the multiplex PCR reads in MiXCR, keeping a single row per CDR3 protein. The sample includes roughly 550,000 distinct CDR3 sequences, about 15% of them seen just once. Out of roughly 9.1 ml of fresh peripheral blood came the PBMCs.

The origin of this receptor is a woman younger than 45 with Graves' ophthalmopathy. This chain uses TRBV7-2 with TRBJ1-2; D unresolved. Sequencing was performed on blood. The CDR3, as DNA: TGTGCCAGCAGCCCTCGAGGGCGCGGTGGCTACACCTTC. Its translation is CASSPRGRGGYTF.